This TCR beta chain came from a study of blood T cell repertoires in COVID-19. As for the study in general: PBMCs, B-cell-depleted T cells, or T cells were the source of the cDNA or gDNA that made up the material.

Source study methods: The authors estimated nucleated cell counts from reference gene primer amplification. Generated by immunoSEQ multiplex PCR, the TCRdb table keeps only in-frame clones and is missing some. V and J calls plus clone size are reproduced from that table; the DNA served to infer D and trimming. Among about 300,000 clones listed, more than 75% were seen once. This CDR3 contains 17 residues. Germline lookup yields CDR1 SNHLY and CDR2 FYNNEI. Trimming took off 1 base at V and 3 bases at J, with 16 bases between the two ends. The chain combines TRBV2 with TRBJ2-1; D remains unclear. Sequenced: peripheral blood. This TCR was sampled from a woman aged 45-60 years with acute or convalescent COVID-19. The CDR3 coding sequence is TGTGCCAGCAGTGAAGGAGGTCGAGGAACATACTACAATGAGCAGTTCTTC. Its protein product is CASSEGGRGTYYNEQFF.